This T cell receptor beta chain was documented in a study of cytomegalovirus exposure and HLA in healthy donors. Remarks on this clone: Its antigen remains unknown.

Regarding the study as a whole: Per a later analysis, HLA-associated TCR beta chains showed more clonal expansion than other, equally common TCR beta chains. Sequencing likely caused a cluster of highly shared sequence variants.

CDR3 length equals 14 residues. In germline, CDR1 is SGHTA, CDR2 FQGNSA. With 5 bases removed from V and 8 bases from J, the gap between germline ends came to 15 bases. The PCR used 60 Vbeta and 13 Jbeta primers. Only in-frame clones appear in the TCRdb table, and some are missing; sequencing was by immunoSEQ multiplex PCR. The sample table includes tens of thousands of clones. The V gene is TRBV7-2, the J gene TRBJ1-4, with D possibly being TRBD1 (6 bases). Sequencing used PBMCs. The sequence came from a woman in her forties in good health and CMV-seropositive. The chain's CDR3 is CASSVTGRGEKLFF. The CDR3 DNA sequence: TGTGCCAGCAGCGTCACAGGGAGGGGCGAAAAACTGTTTTTT. The entire variable domain, with the rest obtained from reference TRBV7-2 and TRBJ1-4, is as follows: GAGVSQSPSNKVTEKGKDVELRCDPISGHTALYWYRQSLGQGLEFLIYFQGNSAPDKSGLPSDRFSAERTGGSVSTLTIQRTQQEDSAVYLCASSVTGRGEKLFFGSGTQLSVL.